The entry below describes one T cell receptor beta chain. This CDR3 contains 17 residues. V lost 1 base to trimming and J lost 1 base, with 16 bases between them. From germline, CDR1 is MGHDK and CDR2 SYGVNS. Peripheral blood came from all dose cohorts at three timepoints. Method: immunoSEQ multiplex PCR; TCRdb's copy keeps in-frame clones and lacks some. The sample records some 81,000 clones, around 85% being singletons. These data are taken from a study of OX40 agonist ivuxolimab in advanced cancers. Whole-study context: Patients assigned to dose escalation were diagnosed with hepatocellular carcinoma, melanoma, renal cell or head and neck cancer. Two patients with cutaneous melanoma and one with hepatocellular carcinoma, three in total, showed partial responses.

The receptor was derived from an adult with an advanced solid tumor such as melanoma, head and neck, liver or kidney cancer. J is TRBJ1-1 and V is TRBV25-1, with D maybe TRBD1 (6 bases). The source material was CD4+ or CD8+ T cells sorted from blood, sampled in a trial of the OX40 agonist ivuxolimab. CDR3: CASSEFGRGFSNTEAFF. The CDR3 DNA is TGTGCCAGCAGTGAATTTGGCAGGGGTTTCTCGAACACTGAAGCTTTCTTT. Based on the CDR3 plus reference TRBV25-1 and TRBJ1-1, the full variable domain is EADIYQTPRYLVIGTGKKITLECSQTMGHDKMYWYQQDPGMELHLIHYSYGVNSTEKGDLSSESTVSRIRTEHFPLTLESARPSHTSQYLCASSEFGRGFSNTEAFFGQGTRLTVV.